These T cell receptor beta chains were read from a single sample in a study of T cells after yellow fever vaccination. TCRdb redid the calling of the 5' RACE reads with MiXCR, one entry per CDR3 protein. This sample has some 350,000 distinct CDR3 sequences; about 4% occur once, and the top ten carry less than 25%. The input for sequencing was PBMCs, taken 5 days after the yellow fever booster vaccination. The source is a man younger than 35 who received the YFV17D yellow fever vaccine. The CDR3 runs from the conserved cysteine through the conserved F or W. A D gene is named only where the DNA matches it firmly. Rows give clone size only sometimes, using once, few, many, or a class for an expanded clone.

V gene,clone size,J gene,D gene,CDR3 protein,CDR3 DNA
TRBV6-2/TRBV6-3,many,TRBJ2-5,-,CASSFRGPRETQYF,TGTGCCAGCAGTTTTCGGGGGCCCCGGGAGACCCAGTACTTC
TRBV9,many,TRBJ1-1,TRBD1,CASSDLDRVGTEAFF,TGTGCCAGCAGCGATCTCGACAGGGTTGGGACTGAAGCTTTCTTT
TRBV25-1,few,TRBJ2-1,TRBD2,CASTAGGGSDNEQFF,TGTGCCAGCACCGCCGGGGGGGGAAGCGACAATGAGCAGTTCTTC
TRBV5-5,many,TRBJ1-5,-,CASSLSPAPNQPQHF,TGTGCCAGCAGCTTGTCCCCAGCGCCAAATCAGCCCCAGCATTTT
TRBV7-2,many,TRBJ2-7,TRBD1,CASSRQGTYEQYF,TGTGCCAGCAGCCGACAGGGGACCTACGAGCAGTACTTC
TRBV6-5,many,TRBJ1-1,TRBD1,CASSIAPGQGAGNTEAFF,TGTGCCAGCAGTATAGCCCCAGGACAGGGGGCAGGGAACACTGAAGCTTTCTTT
TRBV4-3,few,TRBJ1-1,-,CASSQEQGRGTEAFF,TGCGCCAGCAGCCAAGAGCAGGGAAGGGGGACTGAAGCTTTCTTT
TRBV7-6,few,TRBJ2-5,TRBD2,CASSLAPGLAGAKTQYF,TGTGCCAGCAGCCTCGCCCCCGGACTAGCGGGGGCAAAGACCCAGTACTTC
TRBV18,few,TRBJ1-1,-,CASSPFESTTGNTEAFF,TGTGCCAGCTCACCCTTTGAGAGCACTACGGGAAACACTGAAGCTTTCTTT
TRBV27,few,TRBJ2-7,TRBD1,CASSLIPGDRVDEQYF,TGTGCCAGCAGTTTAATTCCAGGGGACAGGGTTGACGAGCAGTACTTC
TRBV12-5,-,TRBJ1-1,-,CASVPTTRGNTEAFF,TGTGCTAGTGTCCCGACAACGCGAGGGAACACTGAAGCTTTCTTT
TRBV6-1,-,TRBJ1-4,-,CASSQQESKLFF,TGTGCCAGCAGTCAACAGGAGTCCAAACTGTTTTTT
TRBV28,-,TRBJ2-3,TRBD2,CASRFAGDRGTQYF,TGTGCCAGCCGGTTCGCGGGGGATAGGGGTACGCAGTATTTT
TRBV4-1,many,TRBJ1-4,-,CASAGTEEKLFF,TGCGCCAGCGCCGGGACGGAAGAAAAACTGTTTTTT
TRBV12-5,-,TRBJ2-1,-,CASGLVSGGNEQFF,TGTGCTAGTGGTTTGGTATCTGGAGGGAATGAGCAGTTCTTC
TRBV5-1,-,TRBJ2-3,TRBD2,CASSLNSGGVTDTQYF,TGCGCCAGCAGCTTGAATAGCGGGGGCGTTACAGATACGCAGTATTTT
TRBV12-3/TRBV12-4,few,TRBJ2-2,-,CASSPINRGGTGELFF,TGTGCCAGCAGTCCCATCAACAGAGGGGGCACCGGGGAGCTGTTTTTT
TRBV6-5,many,TRBJ2-3,TRBD2,CASSYSWLAGGRNTQYF,TGTGCCAGCAGTTACTCTTGGCTAGCGGGGGGGCGGAATACGCAGTATTTT
TRBV27,-,TRBJ1-4,TRBD1,CASSLLSGGLYEKLFF,TGTGCCAGCAGTTTATTATCAGGGGGTCTCTATGAAAAACTGTTTTTT
TRBV20-1,-,TRBJ2-3,-,CSARDMQGEDSRDTQYF,TGCAGTGCTAGAGATATGCAGGGAGAAGATTCGAGAGATACGCAGTATTTT
TRBV7-9,few,TRBJ2-1,TRBD2,CATIAGNSYNEQFF,TGTGCCACGATAGCGGGGAACTCCTACAATGAGCAGTTCTTC
TRBV7-2,many,TRBJ1-5,-,CASSWTGSNQPQHF,TGTGCCAGCAGCTGGACGGGAAGCAATCAGCCCCAGCATTTT
TRBV4-1,few,TRBJ2-3,-,CASSQARGFNTDTQYF,TGCGCCAGCAGCCAAGCTCGCGGCTTTAACACAGATACGCAGTATTTT
TRBV20-1,many,TRBJ2-2,-,CNIRDTNTGELFF,TGCAATATCCGGGACACTAACACCGGGGAGCTGTTTTTT
TRBV5-1,few,TRBJ2-2,-,CASSSQGFAGELFF,TGCGCCAGCAGCTCCCAGGGATTCGCCGGGGAGCTGTTTTTT
TRBV5-1,many,TRBJ1-1,-,CASSSGTLGTEAFF,TGCGCCAGCAGCAGCGGGACCTTAGGGACTGAAGCTTTCTTT
TRBV19,once,TRBJ1-1,-,CASIGRGSMNTEAFF,TGTGCCAGTATAGGGCGGGGAAGCATGAACACTGAAGCTTTCTTT
TRBV27,few,TRBJ2-5,-,CASRYRGRETQYF,TGTGCCAGCCGATATCGGGGCAGGGAGACCCAGTACTTC